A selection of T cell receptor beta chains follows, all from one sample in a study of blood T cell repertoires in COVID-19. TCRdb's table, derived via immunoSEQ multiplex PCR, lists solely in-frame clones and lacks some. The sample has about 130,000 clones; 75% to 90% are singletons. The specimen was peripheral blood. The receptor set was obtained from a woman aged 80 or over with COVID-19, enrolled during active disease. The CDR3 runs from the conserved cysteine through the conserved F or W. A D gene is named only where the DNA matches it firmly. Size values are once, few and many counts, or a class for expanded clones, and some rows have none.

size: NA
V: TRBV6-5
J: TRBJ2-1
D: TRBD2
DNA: TGTGCCAGCAGAGGCGGGAGGTCGTACAATGAGCAGTTCTTC
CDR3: CASRGGRSYNEQFF

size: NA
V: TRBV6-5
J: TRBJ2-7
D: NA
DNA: TGTGCCAGCAGTTTGACAGGCGGAGACTACGAGCAGTACTTC
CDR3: CASSLTGGDYEQYF

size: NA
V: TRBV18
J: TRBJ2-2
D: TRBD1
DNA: TGTGCCAGCTCACCGACCTCGATGGCAACAGGGGGCACCGGGGAGCTGTTTTTT
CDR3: CASSPTSMATGGTGELFF

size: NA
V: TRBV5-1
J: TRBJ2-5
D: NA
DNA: TGCGCCAGCAGCTTCGGGACTCCACAAGAGACCCAGTACTTC
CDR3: CASSFGTPQETQYF

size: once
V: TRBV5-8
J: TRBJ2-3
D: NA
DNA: TGTGCCAGCAGCATCAAAACAGATACGCAGTATTTT
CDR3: CASSIKTDTQYF

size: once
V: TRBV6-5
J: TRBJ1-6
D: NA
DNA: TGTGCCAGCACCCCCGGCGGACAGACAAATTCACCCCTCCACTTT
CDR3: CASTPGGQTNSPLHF

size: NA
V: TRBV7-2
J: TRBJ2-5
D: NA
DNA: TGTGCCAGCAGCTTAGGAGGACAGGGAGGGGAGACCCAGTACTTC
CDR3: CASSLGGQGGETQYF

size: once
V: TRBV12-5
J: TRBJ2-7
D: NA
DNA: TGTGCTAGTTCCGAGGGCTACGAGCAGTACTTC
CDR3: CASSEGYEQYF

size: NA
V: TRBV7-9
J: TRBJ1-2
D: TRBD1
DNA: TGTGCCAGCAGCGAGCAGGGGGCTCGAAACTATGGCTACACCTTC
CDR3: CASSEQGARNYGYTF

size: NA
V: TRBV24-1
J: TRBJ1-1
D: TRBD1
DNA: TGTGCCACCAGTGAGGGACAGGGGGCTGAAGCTTTCTTT
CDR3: CATSEGQGAEAFF

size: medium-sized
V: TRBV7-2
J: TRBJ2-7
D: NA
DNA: TGTGCCAGCAGTTTGGGACATTCGAGCTCCTACGAGCAGTACTTC
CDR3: CASSLGHSSSYEQYF

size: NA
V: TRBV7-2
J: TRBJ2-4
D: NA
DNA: TGTGCCAGCAGCACTTTAAGGGCTACCCAGGGCAAAAACATTCAGTACTTC
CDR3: CASSTLRATQGKNIQYF

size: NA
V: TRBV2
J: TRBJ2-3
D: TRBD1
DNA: TGTGCCAGCAGCCCAGGGGGAGATACGCAGTATTTT
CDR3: CASSPGGDTQYF

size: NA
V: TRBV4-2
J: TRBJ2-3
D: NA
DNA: TGTGCCAGCAGCTTCAGGGATTCAGGGGAGGGGGATACGCAGTATTTT
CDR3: CASSFRDSGEGDTQYF

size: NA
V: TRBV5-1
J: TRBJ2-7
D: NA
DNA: TGCGCCAGCAGCTTGATGGCCGACTACGAGCAGTACTTC
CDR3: CASSLMADYEQYF

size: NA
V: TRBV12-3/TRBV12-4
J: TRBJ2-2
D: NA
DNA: TGTGCCAGCAATGAAGCTCCCGGGGAGCTGTTTTTT
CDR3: CASNEAPGELFF

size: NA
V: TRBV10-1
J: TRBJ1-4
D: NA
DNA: TGCGCCAGCAGTGAGGCGGGGGCCAAGAAGGGAATGAAACTGTTTTTT
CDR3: CASSEAGAKKGMKLFF

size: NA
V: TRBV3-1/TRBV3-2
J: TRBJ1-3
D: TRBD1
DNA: TGTGCCAGCAGCCGAGAACAGGGGGGTGGAAACACCATATATTTT
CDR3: CASSREQGGGNTIYF

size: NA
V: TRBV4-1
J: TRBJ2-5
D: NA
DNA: TGCGCCAGCAGCCAAGATAAGACCCAGTACTTC
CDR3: CASSQDKTQYF

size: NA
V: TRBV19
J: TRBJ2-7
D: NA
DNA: TGTGCCAGTAGTAGCGTGCAGGGGGGAGAGCAGTACTTC
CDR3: CASSSVQGGEQYF

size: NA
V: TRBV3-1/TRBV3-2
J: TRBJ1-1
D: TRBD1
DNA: TGTGCCAGCAGCCAGGGGACAGGGGAAGCTTTCTTT
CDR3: CASSQGTGEAFF

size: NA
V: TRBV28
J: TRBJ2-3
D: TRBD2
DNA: TGTGCCAGCAGTTTAAACGTCGATCTAGCGGGCTCTAGCACAGATACGCAGTATTTT
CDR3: CASSLNVDLAGSSTDTQYF

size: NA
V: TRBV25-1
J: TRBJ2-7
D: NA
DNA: TGTGCCAGCAGCCGAGGGAACGAGCAGTACTTC
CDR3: CASSRGNEQYF

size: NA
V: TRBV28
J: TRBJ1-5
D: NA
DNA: TGTGCCAGTTCTGTCCTGAATCAGCCCCAGCATTTT
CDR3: CASSVLNQPQHF

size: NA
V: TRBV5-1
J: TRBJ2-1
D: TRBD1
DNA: TGCGCCAGCAGCTTGGTAGCAGGGGGTTTCAATGAGCAGTTCTTC
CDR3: CASSLVAGGFNEQFF

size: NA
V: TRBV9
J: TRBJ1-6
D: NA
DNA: TGTGCCAGCGGACAGAATAATTCACCCCTCCACTTT
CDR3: CASGQNNSPLHF

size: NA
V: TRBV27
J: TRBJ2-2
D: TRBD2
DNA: TGTGCCAGCACCGCCTCGGGGGGGGCAGGGTTGGCCGGGGAGCTGTTTTTT
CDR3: CASTASGGAGLAGELFF

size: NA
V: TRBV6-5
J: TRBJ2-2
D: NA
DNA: TGTGCCAGCATGCAGGGGAACACCGGGGAGCTGTTTTTT
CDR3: CASMQGNTGELFF